These T cell receptor beta chains were read from a single sample in a study of OX40 agonist ivuxolimab in advanced cancers. Some clones are missing from TCRdb's copy, which holds only in-frame ones; the method was immunoSEQ multiplex PCR. Here the sample spans fewer than 140,000 clones, just over 90% being singletons. The sequenced sample was CD4+ or CD8+ T cells sorted from blood, obtained in a trial of the OX40 agonist ivuxolimab. The receptor source for this set is an adult with an advanced solid tumor such as melanoma, head and neck, liver or kidney cancer. Both conserved end residues are part of each CDR3. D genes are given only for firm matches. Expanded clones get a size class; other rows say once, few or many, or leave the size out.

>-|TRBD2|TRBJ2-7|TRBV10-1
TGCGCCAGCAAGGTTCCCGTCGGACTTTCGTTAGCGGGGGGGCCCTACGAGCAGTACTTC
CASKVPVGLSLAGGPYEQYF
>-|-|TRBJ2-7|TRBV20-1
TGCAGTGCCCCCGATGGTGGCGAGCAGTACTTC
CSAPDGGEQYF
>-|-|TRBJ1-1|TRBV27
TGTGCCAGTGGGAGCGGGGAAGGGAGGACTGAAGCTTTCTTT
CASGSGEGRTEAFF
>-|TRBD2|TRBJ2-5|TRBV2
TGTGCCAGCAGTGACGGCCTAGCGGGGGGGCAAGAGACCCAGTACTTC
CASSDGLAGGQETQYF
>-|-|TRBJ2-7|TRBV5-1
TGCGCCAGCAAGGGGGGTCTGAGCTACGAGCAGTACTTC
CASKGGLSYEQYF
>-|-|TRBJ2-6|TRBV10-3
TGTGCCATCAGTCCCTCTGGGGCCAACGTCCTGACTTTC
CAISPSGANVLTF
>-|-|TRBJ2-7|TRBV6-4
TGTGCCAGCAGGGGACCCCTTGAGCAGTACTTC
CASRGPLEQYF
>-|-|TRBJ1-5|TRBV30
TGTGCTTCCCAATCTGGGTTCAATCAGCCCCAGCATTTT
CASQSGFNQPQHF
>-|TRBD2|TRBJ2-7|TRBV7-8
TGTGCCAGCAGCTCCCGGGGGGGGAGGTCTGGCGAGCAGTACTTC
CASSSRGGRSGEQYF
>once|TRBD2|TRBJ2-5|TRBV11-2
TGTGCCAGCAGCTTAGATTTTCGGGGGGAAGAGACCCAGTACTTC
CASSLDFRGEETQYF
>-|TRBD1|TRBJ2-3|TRBV10-1
TGCGCCACTAAACAACAGGGGACGGATACGCAGTATTTT
CATKQQGTDTQYF
>-|-|TRBJ2-2|TRBV7-9
TGTGCCAGCAGCACCGCGGGGCTAAACACCGGGGAGCTGTTTTTT
CASSTAGLNTGELFF
>once|-|TRBJ1-4|TRBV4-2
TGTGCCAGCTCCCTAATGGCTTCAACTAATGAAAAACTGTTTTTT
CASSLMASTNEKLFF
>-|-|TRBJ1-3|TRBV9
TGTGCCAGCAGCGTAGGGGGCACCAGATCTGGAAACACCATATATTTT
CASSVGGTRSGNTIYF
>-|TRBD1|TRBJ2-7|TRBV7-2
TGTGCCAGCAGCCGGGACAGGGCATCAAGCGAGCAGTACTTC
CASSRDRASSEQYF
>-|-|TRBJ1-2|TRBV7-2
TGTGCCAGCAGCACCCGCTATGGCTACACCTTC
CASSTRYGYTF
>-|-|TRBJ1-1|TRBV19
TGTGCCAGTAGCGTACAAACGAACACTGAAGCTTTCTTT
CASSVQTNTEAFF
>-|TRBD2|TRBJ2-2|TRBV7-3
TGTGCCAGCAGCTTTTTTCTAGCGGGGGACACCGGGGAGCTGTTTTTT
CASSFFLAGDTGELFF
>-|TRBD1|TRBJ1-6|TRBV19
TGTGCCAGTAGTGGGGGACAGCAGGGATCACCCCTCCACTTT
CASSGGQQGSPLHF
>once|-|TRBJ2-1|TRBV7-2
TGTGCCAGCAGCAAGAGAGCACGCTACAATGAGCAGTTCTTC
CASSKRARYNEQFF
>-|-|TRBJ1-1|TRBV30
TGTGCCTGGAGTACCTCAGGCGGGACTGAAGCTTTCTTT
CAWSTSGGTEAFF
>-|-|TRBJ1-6|TRBV9
TGTGCCAGCACCGCCGGGGGCTATAATTCACCCCTCCACTTT
CASTAGGYNSPLHF
>-|-|TRBJ1-2|TRBV4-3
TGCGCCAGCAGCCACTTGAACCGAGACAACTATGGCTACACCTTC
CASSHLNRDNYGYTF
>once|TRBD1|TRBJ1-4|TRBV25-1
TGTGCCAGCAGTGCCCGACAGGGGGAAAATGAAAAACTGTTTTTT
CASSARQGENEKLFF